Below, 24 T cell receptor beta chains from the same sample are listed, as sequenced in a study of shared clonotypes between healthy human individuals. In the naive CD8 group, cells lacked CD45RO and were positively selected for CCR7, so terminally differentiated effector memory CD45RA+ cells were left out. Profiling relied on immunoSEQ multiplex PCR, and the TCRdb table lists in-frame clones only, not all of them. This repertoire shows approximately 2,000,000 clones, about 94% found once; its top ten account for over 1.5%. What was sequenced was naive CD8+ T cells from PBMCs. Every receptor here comes from a young man in good health. Some clones in this sample may be carry-over from other donors' samples.

This clone has a single count. This sample also contains other DNA sequences that code for the same CDR3. The chain recombines TRBV9 with TRBJ2-1; 7 positions match TRBD1. The CDR3 is 16 residues long. CDR1 and CDR2 from the germline V gene are SGDLS and YYNGEE. V lost 0 bases and J lost 4; bases outside the gene matches: 7. This chain's CDR3 is CASSVGSGGSYNEQFF. CDR3 DNA sequence: TGTGCCAGCAGCGTAGGGTCAGGGGGATCATACAATGAGCAGTTCTTC. Full variable domain (missing parts from reference TRBV9 and TRBJ2-1): DSGVTQTPKHLITATGQRVTLRCSPRSGDLSVYWYQQSLDQGLQFLIQYYNGEERAKGNILERFSAQQFPDLHSELNLSSLELGDSALYFCASSVGSGGSYNEQFFGPGTRLTVL.

J is TRBJ2-1 and V is TRBV28; perhaps TRBD2 as D (6 bases). From germline, CDR1 is MDHEN and CDR2 SYDVKM. This CDR3 contains 16 residues. V was trimmed by 5 bases and J by 1 base, leaving 15 bases between them. The chain's CDR3 is CASSTPRERSYNEQFF. CDR3 coding DNA: TGTGCCAGCAGTACCCCACGGGAGCGGTCCTACAATGAGCAGTTCTTC.

V gene TRBV7-9 combines with J gene TRBJ1-1, with a possible D match to TRBD1 (6 bases). Germline CDR1 is SEHNR and CDR2 is FQNEAQ (reference sequence). The CDR3 sequence is 14 residues long. V gave up 5 bases and J gave up 4 bases, with 14 bases separating them. The CDR3 DNA reads as TGTGCCAGCAGCCCGGGGGGGGCTATCACTGAAGCTTTCTTT. Its translation: CASSPGGAITEAFF.

This sequence joins TRBV5-6 and TRBJ1-2, with 9 bases lining up with TRBD1. Unmatched junction bases numbered 9, after V lost 1 base and J lost 8 bases. CDR1 is SGHDT, CDR2 YYEEEE, per germline. The length of the CDR3 is 15 residues. CDR3 sequence (DNA): TGTGCCAGCAGCTTGCGGGACAGGGTGCTTGAGGGCTACACCTTC. It encodes CASSLRDRVLEGYTF.

The V and J genes are TRBV7-3 and TRBJ2-3, with no clear D. This CDR3 comprises 15 residues. Germline V gene lookup returns CDR1 SGHTA and CDR2 FQGTGA. Trimming removed 4 bases from V and 5 bases from J, with 16 bases in between. The CDR3 nucleotides are TGTGCCAGCAGCTCTTCGGCGAGGTGGGGAGATACGCAGTATTTT. Protein: CASSSSARWGDTQYF.

The rearrangement joins TRBV13 to TRBJ2-5; 8 bases align to TRBD2. CDR3 length equals 16 residues. The J segment lost 2 bases and the V segment lost 5 bases, leaving 10 bases of the junction unmatched. Germline V lookup: CDR1 PRHDT, CDR2 FYEKMQ (reference sequence). The CDR3 DNA sequence: TGTGCCAGCAGCCCCCGCGTAGCGGGACAACAAGAGACCCAGTACTTC. This encodes CASSPRVAGQQETQYF.

This clone was counted a single time. The chain employs TRBV2 and TRBJ2-5; TRBD2 might be the D (5 bases). The CDR3 covers 16 residues. From germline, CDR1 is SNHLY and CDR2 FYNNEI. With 8 bases removed from V and 2 bases from J, the gap between germline ends came to 21 bases. CDR3: CASGGSVSELQETQYF. Here the CDR3 DNA reads TGTGCCAGCGGTGGTAGCGTGAGCGAACTACAAGAGACCCAGTACTTC.

CDR3 in amino acids: CASSLTSGPSYEQYF. The CDR3 nucleotides are TGCGCCAGCAGCTTGACTAGCGGGCCTTCCTACGAGCAGTACTTC. The chain combines TRBV5-1 with TRBJ2-7, with 9 bases matching TRBD2. Trimming at V came to 1 base and at J to 1 base, leaving 3 bases not matched to a gene. Germline lookup yields CDR1 SGHRS and CDR2 YFSETQ. The CDR3 runs 15 residues.

This chain connects TRBV7-9 to TRBJ2-3; TRBD1 agrees at 10 bases. Looked up from germline, CDR1 is SEHNR and CDR2 is FQNEAQ (reference sequence). The CDR3 consists of 17 residues. V lost 5 bases, J lost 5 bases, and 13 bases stayed unmatched. The CDR3 sequence: CASSPRTGGLLLDTQYF. CDR3 sequence (DNA): TGTGCCAGCAGCCCCAGGACAGGGGGTTTGCTTCTAGATACGCAGTATTTT. Combining the CDR3 with reference TRBV7-9 and TRBJ2-3 gives the whole variable domain DTGVSQNPRHKITKRGQNVTFRCDPISEHNRLYWYRQTLGQGPEFLTYFQNEAQLEKSRLLSDRFSAERPKGSFSTLEIQRTEQGDSAMYLCASSPRTGGLLLDTQYFGPGTRLTVL.

This chain connects TRBV5-6 to TRBJ2-3; D remains ambiguous. V dropped 4 bases and J dropped 0 bases, with 3 bases sitting between them. The CDR3 totals 12 residues. Germline CDR1 SGHDT, CDR2 YYEEEE. CDR3 amino acids: CASSGSTDTQYF. Here the CDR3 DNA reads TGTGCCAGCAGCGGTAGCACAGATACGCAGTATTTT.

The V call is TRBV14, the J call TRBJ2-7; D not resolved. CDR1 is SGHDN, CDR2 FVKESK, per germline. CDR3 size: 15 residues. V gave up 2 bases and J gave up 0 bases, with 11 bases separating them. CDR3 bases: TGTGCCAGCAGCCAACAAACGGCTTACTCCTACGAGCAGTACTTC. Translated, it gives CASSQQTAYSYEQYF.

The CDR3 spells CASSLWYGANEQFF. For the CDR3, the DNA is TGTGCCAGCAGCTTATGGTACGGTGCCAATGAGCAGTTCTTC. V is TRBV7-8 and J is TRBJ2-1; D remains unclear. The V end lost 2 bases, the J end lost 6 bases, and 11 bases lay between the germline ends. This CDR3 comprises 14 residues. Germline-derived CDR1 and CDR2 are SGHVS and FQNEAQ. The full variable domain, in which reference TRBV7-8 and TRBJ2-1 provide the parts outside the CDR3, is GAGVSQSPRYKVAKRGQDVALRCDPISGHVSLFWYQQALGQGPEFLTYFQNEAQLDKSGLPSDRFFAERPEGSVSTLKIQRTQQEDSAVYLCASSLWYGANEQFFGPGTRLTVL.

The chain couples TRBV2 to TRBJ2-7, with TRBD1 identical over 12 bases. CDR1 and CDR2 from the germline V gene are SNHLY and FYNNEI. The CDR3 loop spans 13 amino acids. V was clipped by 8 bases and J by 7 bases; unmatched bases: 6. The CDR3 nucleotides are TGTGCCAGCTATGGGACAGGGGGCGGGGAGCAGTACTTC. Its translation is CASYGTGGGEQYF.

The rearrangement uses TRBV27 and TRBJ2-7; 7 nucleotides align to TRBD1. Per the germline V gene, CDR1 is MNHEY and CDR2 is SMNVEV (reference sequence). This CDR3 contains 15 residues. The junction had 7 bases not matched to a gene; V was cut back by 5 bases and J by 0 bases. DNA for the CDR3: TGTGCCAGCAGTGCCCGGACAGGTTTCTCCTACGAGCAGTACTTC. Its protein is CASSARTGFSYEQYF.

The chain has TRBV7-6 and TRBJ1-4, with 7 bases matching TRBD1. The CDR3 is 16 residues long. Germline V gene sequence: CDR1 SGHVS, CDR2 FNYEAQ. V dropped 2 bases and J dropped 4; count of bases not matched to a gene: 7. The DNA for the CDR3 is TGTGCCAGCAGCTTACTCTCGGACAGGAGTAATGAAAAACTGTTTTTT. It codes for CASSLLSDRSNEKLFF.

The rearrangement joins TRBV6-5 to TRBJ2-1; 14 bases align to TRBD2. This CDR3 is 15 amino acids long. J gave up 8 bases and V 7 bases, and 7 bases lay outside the gene matches. Germline V gene lookup returns CDR1 MNHEY and CDR2 SVGAGI. The CDR3 spells CASTYGLAGGDEQFF. CDR3 DNA: TGTGCCAGCACCTACGGACTAGCGGGAGGCGATGAGCAGTTCTTC.

As for this clone: In the same sample, other DNA sequences code for this CDR3. The chain joins TRBV11-2 to TRBJ2-7; D is uncertain. The V and J ends lost 1 base and 0 bases respectively, with 7 bases between them. The germline gives CDR1 SGHAT, CDR2 FQNNGV. There are 14 residues in the CDR3. This chain's CDR3 is CASSLGPSSYEQYF. The DNA for the CDR3 is TGTGCCAGCAGCTTAGGGCCCAGCTCCTACGAGCAGTACTTC.

This chain joins TRBV5-3 and TRBJ1-4, with D perhaps matching TRBD1 (5 bases). TRBV5-3 is filed as an ORF, its function uncertain. The CDR3 is 15 residues long. V was trimmed by 4 bases and J by 8 bases, leaving 18 bases between them. The CDR3 bases are TGTGCCAGAAGCCCACCGCGGGTGACAGAGGAAAAACTGTTTTTT. Encoded protein: CARSPPRVTEEKLFF.

J is TRBJ1-5 and V is TRBV6-1; D is uncertain. Germline CDR1 reads MNHNS; CDR2 reads SASEGT. This CDR3 is built from 13 residues. Trimming took off 5 bases at V and 5 bases at J, with 10 bases between the two ends. The CDR3 spells CASSLSRYQPQHF. The CDR3, as DNA: TGTGCCAGCAGTCTGTCCCGATATCAGCCCCAGCATTTT.

This sequence joins TRBV19 and TRBJ1-2; D possibly corresponds to TRBD1 (6 bases). The germline V gene has CDR1 LNHDA and CDR2 SQIVND (reference sequence). The CDR3 length is 14 residues. Trimming cost V 5 bases and J 7 bases, with 17 bases left between them. As DNA, the CDR3 is TGTGCCAGTAGTCAACCCCCAGGGGACGGTGGCTACACCTTC. It encodes CASSQPPGDGGYTF.

The chain uses TRBV9 and TRBJ2-3; D possibly uses TRBD1 or TRBD2 (7 bases each). Trimming removed 3 bases from V and 9 bases from J, with 17 bases in between. This CDR3 has 14 amino acids. Per germline, CDR1 SGDLS and CDR2 YYNGEE. The CDR3 DNA reads TGTGCCAGCAGCGCCAACCAGGGGGGGGCAACGCAGTATTTT. Translating gives CASSANQGGATQYF. The variable domain in full, with the rest retrieved from reference TRBV9 and TRBJ2-3, is DSGVTQTPKHLITATGQRVTLRCSPRSGDLSVYWYQQSLDQGLQFLIQYYNGEERAKGNILERFSAQQFPDLHSELNLSSLELGDSALYFCASSANQGGATQYFGPGTRLTVL.

This sequence joins TRBV7-9 and TRBJ1-3; 9 nucleotides agree with TRBD1. V gave up 5 bases and J gave up 1 base; unmatched junction bases: 6. Germline V lookup: CDR1 SEHNR, CDR2 FQNEAQ (reference sequence). CDR3 size: 16 residues. CDR3 amino acids: CASSTPGTGSGNTIYF. In DNA form, the CDR3 reads TGTGCCAGCAGCACACCGGGGACAGGGTCTGGAAACACCATATATTTT.

On this clone: The same CDR3 arises from other DNA sequences in this sample as well. J is TRBJ1-2 and V is TRBV9, with 7 positions matching TRBD1. The J segment lost 2 bases and the V segment lost 0 bases, leaving 4 bases of the junction unmatched. This CDR3 has 15 amino acids. Germline values: CDR1 SGDLS, CDR2 YYNGEE. The DNA for the CDR3 is TGTGCCAGCAGCGTAGGCCCAGGGGGAAACTATGGCTACACCTTC. Translation: CASSVGPGGNYGYTF.

J is TRBJ2-7 and V is TRBV4-3; 7 bases fit TRBD1. From germline, CDR1 is LGHNA and CDR2 YSLEER. Trimming removed 2 bases from V and 3 bases from J; junction bases left unmatched: 7. The CDR3 is 15 residues long. The CDR3, as DNA: TGCGCCAGCAGCCAACGTCCCGGGACAGTCTACGAGCAGTACTTC. This sequence encodes CASSQRPGTVYEQYF.